This T cell receptor (beta chain) is from a study of blood T cell repertoires in COVID-19. Looking at the study overall: Sites across the United States, Italy and Spain contributed samples from acute and convalescent COVID-19.

CDR1 is SGHNT and CDR2 is YYREEE in the germline V gene (reference sequence). The CDR3 consists of 16 residues. V was clipped by 1 base and J by 0 bases, with 11 bases between them. Authors' processing steps: Amplification with reference gene primers provided the estimates of nucleated cell counts. The table came from immunoSEQ multiplex PCR; TCRdb's copy has only in-frame clones and leaves some out. The DNA was the basis for D and trimming; V, J and clone size are from that table. Here the sample spans 150,000 to 200,000 clones, around four fifths being singletons. This rearrangement joins TRBV5-4 to TRBJ1-5, with D maybe TRBD1 (6 bases). The sequence derives from a man between 70 and 80 years old with acute or convalescent COVID-19. Material for sequencing was peripheral blood. This CDR3 reads CASSLTGTNSNQPQHF. CDR3 bases: TGTGCCAGCAGCTTGACCGGGACAAATAGCAATCAGCCCCAGCATTTT.